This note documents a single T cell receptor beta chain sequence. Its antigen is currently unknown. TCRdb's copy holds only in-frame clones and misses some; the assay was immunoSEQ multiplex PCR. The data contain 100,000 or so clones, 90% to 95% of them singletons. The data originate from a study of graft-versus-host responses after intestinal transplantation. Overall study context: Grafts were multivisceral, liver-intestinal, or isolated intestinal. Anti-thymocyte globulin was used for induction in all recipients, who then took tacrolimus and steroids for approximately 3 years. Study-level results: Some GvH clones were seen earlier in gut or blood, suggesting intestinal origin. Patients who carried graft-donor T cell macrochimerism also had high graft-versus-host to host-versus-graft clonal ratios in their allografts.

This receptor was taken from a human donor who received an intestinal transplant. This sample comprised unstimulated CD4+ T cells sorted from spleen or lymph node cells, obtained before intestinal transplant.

The CDR3 sequence: CASSLEVGARQETQYF. The CDR3 region has the DNA TGTGCCAGCAGCTTGGAAGTAGGGGCGCGTCAAGAGACCCAGTACTTC. The chain combines TRBV5-8 with TRBJ2-5, with D maybe TRBD1 (5 bases). CDR1 and CDR2 from the germline V gene are SGHTS and YDEGEE. This CDR3 is 16 amino acids long. Trimming took 0 bases from V and 2 from J, leaving 14 bases between them.